The 10 T cell receptor beta chains in this list originate from one sample, sequenced in a study of T cell responses to AZD1222 COVID-19 vaccine. Profiled with immunoSEQ multiplex PCR; TCRdb holds only in-frame clones, not every one. The repertoire consists of tens of thousands of clones, with more than 75% occurring once and the leading ten covering 9% to 14%. Specimen: peripheral blood, collected 28 days after the second AZD1222 dose. The receptors come from an adult who received the AZD1222 COVID-19 vaccine.

This clone was seen once. The CDR3 bases are TGTGCCAGCACCGAGTCGGGTAGCAATCAGCCCCAGCATTTT. This sequence encodes CASTESGSNQPQHF. The rearrangement uses TRBV6-5 and TRBJ1-5, with D hard to call. The CDR3 totals 14 residues. Trimming took off 7 bases at V and 0 bases at J, with 10 bases between the two ends. Germline V gene lookup returns CDR1 MNHEY and CDR2 SVGAGI.

The chain carries TRBV6-5 and TRBJ1-1; D is unresolved. V was cut by 8 bases and J by 3 bases, with 19 bases left in between. Germline assignment: CDR1 MNHEY and CDR2 SVGAGI. This CDR3 contains 15 residues. The CDR3 loop reads CASESLGGLYTEAFF. CDR3 nucleotides: TGTGCCAGCGAATCTTTGGGAGGGTTGTACACTGAAGCTTTCTTT.

This clone was found a few times. This chain links TRBV27 with TRBJ1-1; D is possibly TRBD1 (6 bases). V shed 6 bases and J shed 0 bases, with 17 bases lying between them. CDR3 length equals 16 residues. In germline, CDR1 is MNHEY, CDR2 SMNVEV (reference sequence). The CDR3 DNA sequence: TGTGCCAGCAGATTTACAGGGAGTCGTCTGAACACTGAAGCTTTCTTT. Translated, it gives CASRFTGSRLNTEAFF.

V and J are TRBV5-1 and TRBJ1-2; TRBD1 agrees at 12 bases. V shed 5 bases, J shed 3 bases, and the junction held 2 bases outside the gene matches. Germline CDR1 reads SGHRS; CDR2 reads YFSETQ. This CDR3 comprises 14 residues. The CDR3 spells CASRGTGGDYGYTF. CDR3 in DNA: TGCGCCAGCAGGGGGACAGGGGGCGACTATGGCTACACCTTC.

With respect to this clone: One junction end does not reproduce the germline sequence, and a read error may be involved. V gene TRBV6-2 or TRBV6-3 combines with J gene TRBJ1-1; perhaps TRBD1 as D (6 bases). Germline-derived CDR1 and CDR2 are MNHEY and SVGEGT. This CDR3 has 14 residues. The CDR3 sequence: CASSYPDRDTEAFF. The CDR3 nucleotides read TGTGCCAGCAGTTATCCCGACCGGGACACAGAAGCTTTCTTT.

The chain couples TRBV21-1 to TRBJ1-1; TRBD1, the table's D call, lacks a check against the DNA. TRBV21-1 is marked as a pseudogene. The CDR3 has 16 residues. CDR3 nucleotide sequence: TGTGCCAGCAGCAAATCGAAGGACAGGGAGCACACTGAAGCTTTCTTT. This encodes CASSKSKDREHTEAFF.

This clone was picked up one time. This chain joins TRBV4-3 and TRBJ1-2; D is unresolved. The V end lost 0 bases, the J end lost 2 bases, and 10 bases lay between the germline ends. This CDR3 comprises 15 residues. CDR1 LGHNA and CDR2 YSLEER come from the germline V gene. CDR3 region: CASSQDRRTNYGYTF. CDR3 sequence (DNA): TGCGCCAGCAGCCAAGATCGGAGGACGAACTATGGCTACACCTTC.

This chain uses TRBV19 with TRBJ1-4; TRBD1 aligns across 9 bases. The germline V gene has CDR1 LNHDA and CDR2 SQIVND (reference sequence). After removal of 5 bases from V and 0 bases from J, the junction contained 7 bases not matched to a gene. The CDR3 contains 17 residues. CDR3 sequence: CASSPRDRETTNEKLFF. The CDR3 DNA is TGTGCCAGTAGTCCCCGGGACAGGGAGACAACTAATGAAAAACTGTTTTTT.

This chain uses TRBV5-1 with TRBJ1-3, with no clear D. Trimming pared 1 base from V and 1 base from J, leaving 12 bases between. Per the germline V gene, CDR1 is SGHRS and CDR2 is YFSETQ. CDR3 length: 16 residues. CDR3 loop: CASSLSDHSSGNTIYF. DNA for the CDR3: TGCGCCAGCAGCTTGTCCGATCACTCATCTGGAAACACCATATATTTT.

V and J are TRBV18 and TRBJ1-6; D is possibly TRBD1 (5 bases). V was trimmed by 2 bases and J by 8 bases, leaving 7 bases between them. Germline V gene data show CDR1 as KGHSH and CDR2 as LQKENI. This CDR3 has 13 amino acids. CDR3 sequence: CASSPTGDSPLHF. The CDR3 DNA reads TGTGCCAGCTCACCAACAGGAGATTCACCCCTCCACTTT.